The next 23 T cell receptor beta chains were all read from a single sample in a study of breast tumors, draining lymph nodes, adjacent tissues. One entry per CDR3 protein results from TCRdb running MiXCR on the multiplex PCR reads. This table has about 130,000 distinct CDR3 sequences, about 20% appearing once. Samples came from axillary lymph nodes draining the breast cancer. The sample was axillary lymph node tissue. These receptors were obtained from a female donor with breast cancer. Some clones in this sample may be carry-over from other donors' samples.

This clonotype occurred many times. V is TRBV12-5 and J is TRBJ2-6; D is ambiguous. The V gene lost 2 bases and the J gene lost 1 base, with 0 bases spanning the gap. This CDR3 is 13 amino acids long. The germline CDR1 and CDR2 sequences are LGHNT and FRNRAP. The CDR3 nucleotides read TGTGCTAGTGGTTTGTCTGGGGCCAACGTCCTGACTTTC. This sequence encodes CASGLSGANVLTF.

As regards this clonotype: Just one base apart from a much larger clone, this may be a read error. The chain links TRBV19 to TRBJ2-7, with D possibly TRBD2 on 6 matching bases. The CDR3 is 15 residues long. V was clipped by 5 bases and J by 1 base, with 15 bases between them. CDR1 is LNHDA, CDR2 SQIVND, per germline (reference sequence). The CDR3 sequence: CASSPPPGGSYEQYF. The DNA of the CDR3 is TGTGCCAGTAGTCCACCCCCAGGAGGGTCCTACGAGCAGTACTTC.

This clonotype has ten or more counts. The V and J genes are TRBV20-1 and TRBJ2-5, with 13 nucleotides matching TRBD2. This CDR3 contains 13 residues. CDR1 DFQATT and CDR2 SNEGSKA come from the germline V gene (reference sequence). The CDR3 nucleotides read TGCAGCGGGACTAGCGGGACCCTGGGCGACCAGTACTTC. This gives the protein CSGTSGTLGDQYF.

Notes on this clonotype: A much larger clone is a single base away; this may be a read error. The CDR3 sequence is CSAPKSRNLRGGYTF. The CDR3 nucleotides read TGCAGTGCCCCAAAGAGTCGGAATCTGCGGGGGGGCTACACCTTC. The rearrangement joins TRBV20-1 to TRBJ1-2; perhaps TRBD1 as D (5 bases). The germline CDR1 and CDR2 sequences are DFQATT and SNEGSKA (reference sequence). The CDR3 is 15 amino acids. Trimming removed 6 bases from V and 8 bases from J, with 25 bases in between.

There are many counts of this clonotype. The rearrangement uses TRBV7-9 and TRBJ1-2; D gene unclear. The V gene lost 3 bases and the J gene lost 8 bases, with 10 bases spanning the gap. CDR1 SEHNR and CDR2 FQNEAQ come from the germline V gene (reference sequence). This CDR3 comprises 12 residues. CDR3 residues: CASSLVARGYTF. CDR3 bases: TGTGCCAGCAGCTTGGTGGCCAGGGGCTACACCTTC.

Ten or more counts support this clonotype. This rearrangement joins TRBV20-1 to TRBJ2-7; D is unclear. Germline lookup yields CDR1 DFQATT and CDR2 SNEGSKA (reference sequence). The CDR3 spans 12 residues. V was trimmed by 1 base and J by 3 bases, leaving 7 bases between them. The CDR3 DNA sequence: TGCAGTGCTAGAGCTAGGGACTACGAGCAGTACTTC. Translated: CSARARDYEQYF.

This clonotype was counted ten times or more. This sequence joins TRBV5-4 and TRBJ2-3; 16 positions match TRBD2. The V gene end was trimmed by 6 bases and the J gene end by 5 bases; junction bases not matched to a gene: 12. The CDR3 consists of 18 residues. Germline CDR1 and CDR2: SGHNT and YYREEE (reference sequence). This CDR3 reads CASTTTGTSGGAVDTQYF. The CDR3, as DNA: TGTGCCAGCACCACTACCGGGACTAGCGGGGGGGCGGTAGATACGCAGTATTTT.

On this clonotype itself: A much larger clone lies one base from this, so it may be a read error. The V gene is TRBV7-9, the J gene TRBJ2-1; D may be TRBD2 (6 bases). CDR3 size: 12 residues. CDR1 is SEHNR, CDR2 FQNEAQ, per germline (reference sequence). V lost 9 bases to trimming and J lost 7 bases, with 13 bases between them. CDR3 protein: CASGAAGNEQFF. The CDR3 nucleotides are TGTGCCAGTGGGGCGGCGGGGAATGAGCAGTTCTTC. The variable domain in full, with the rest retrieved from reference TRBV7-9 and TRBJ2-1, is DTGVSQNPRHKITKRGQNVTFRCDPISEHNRLYWYRQTLGQGPEFLTYFQNEAQLEKSRLLSDRFSAERPKGSFSTLEIQRTEQGDSAMYLCASGAAGNEQFFGPGTRLTVL.

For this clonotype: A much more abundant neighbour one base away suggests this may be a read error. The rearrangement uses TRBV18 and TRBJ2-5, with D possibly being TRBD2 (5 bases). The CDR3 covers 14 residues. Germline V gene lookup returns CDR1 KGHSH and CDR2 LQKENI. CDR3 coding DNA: TGTGCCGGCTCACAAGGACTCGTAAAAGAGACCCAGTACTTC. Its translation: CAGSQGLVKETQYF.

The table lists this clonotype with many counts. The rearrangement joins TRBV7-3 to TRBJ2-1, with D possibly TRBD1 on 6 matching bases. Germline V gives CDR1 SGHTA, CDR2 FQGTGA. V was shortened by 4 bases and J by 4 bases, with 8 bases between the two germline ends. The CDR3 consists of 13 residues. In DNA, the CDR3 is TGTGCCAGCAGCTGGACAGCATACAATGAGCAGTTCTTC. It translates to CASSWTAYNEQFF.

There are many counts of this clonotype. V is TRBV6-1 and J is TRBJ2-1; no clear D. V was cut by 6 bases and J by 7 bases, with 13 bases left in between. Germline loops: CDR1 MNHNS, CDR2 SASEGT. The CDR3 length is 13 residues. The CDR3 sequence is CASRTTGTNEQFF. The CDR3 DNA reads TGTGCCAGCAGGACGACTGGAACAAATGAGCAGTTCTTC.

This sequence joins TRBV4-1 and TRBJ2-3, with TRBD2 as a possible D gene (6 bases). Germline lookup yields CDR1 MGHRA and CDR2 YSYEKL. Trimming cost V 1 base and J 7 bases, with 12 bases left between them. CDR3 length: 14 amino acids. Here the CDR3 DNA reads TGCGCCAGCAGCCAAGGGGTGACTAGTAATACGCAGTATTTT. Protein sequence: CASSQGVTSNTQYF.

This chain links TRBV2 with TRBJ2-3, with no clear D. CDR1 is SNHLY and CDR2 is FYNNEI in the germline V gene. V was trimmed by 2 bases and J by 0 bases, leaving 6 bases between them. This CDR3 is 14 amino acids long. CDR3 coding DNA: TGTGCCAGCAGTGAACAGTCTAGCACAGATACGCAGTATTTT. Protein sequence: CASSEQSSTDTQYF.

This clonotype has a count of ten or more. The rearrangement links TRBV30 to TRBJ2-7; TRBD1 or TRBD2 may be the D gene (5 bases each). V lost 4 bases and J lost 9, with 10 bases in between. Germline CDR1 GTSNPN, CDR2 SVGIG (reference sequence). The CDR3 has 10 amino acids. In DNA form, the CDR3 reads TGTGCCTGGACCAGGGAGAGGCAGTACTTC. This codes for CAWTRERQYF. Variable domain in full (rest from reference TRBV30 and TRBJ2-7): SQTIHQWPATLVQPVGSPLSLECTVEGTSNPNLYWYRQAAGRGLQLLFYSVGIGQISSEVPQNLSASRPQDRQFILSSKKLLLSDSGFYLCAWTRERQYFGPGTRLTVT.

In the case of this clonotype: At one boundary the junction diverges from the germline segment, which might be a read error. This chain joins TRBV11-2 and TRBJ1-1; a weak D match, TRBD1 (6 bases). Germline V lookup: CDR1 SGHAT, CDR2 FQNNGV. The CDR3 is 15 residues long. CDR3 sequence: CASSSSGAQNTEAFF. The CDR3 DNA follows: TGTGCCAGCAGTTCATCGGGGGCCCAGAACACTGAGGCTTTCTTT.

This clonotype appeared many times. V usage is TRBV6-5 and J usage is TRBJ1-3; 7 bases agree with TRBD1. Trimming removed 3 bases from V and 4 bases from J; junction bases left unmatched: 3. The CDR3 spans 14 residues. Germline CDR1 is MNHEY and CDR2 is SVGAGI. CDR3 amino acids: CASSYDRDGNTIYF. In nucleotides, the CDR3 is TGTGCCAGCAGTTATGACAGGGACGGAAACACCATATATTTT.

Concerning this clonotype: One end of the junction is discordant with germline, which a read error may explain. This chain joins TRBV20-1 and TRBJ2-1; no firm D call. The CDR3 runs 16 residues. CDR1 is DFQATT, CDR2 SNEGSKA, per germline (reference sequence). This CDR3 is CSAGDPMGKLYNEQFF. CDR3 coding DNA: TGCAGTGCTGGAGACCCAATGGGGAAACTCTACAACGAGCAGTTCTTC.

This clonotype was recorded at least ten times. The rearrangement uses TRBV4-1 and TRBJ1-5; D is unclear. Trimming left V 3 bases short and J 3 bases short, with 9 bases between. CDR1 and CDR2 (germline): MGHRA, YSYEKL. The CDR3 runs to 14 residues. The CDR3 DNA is TGCGCCAGCAGCCAGGCCGGCTACAATCAGCCCCAGCATTTT. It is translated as CASSQAGYNQPQHF.

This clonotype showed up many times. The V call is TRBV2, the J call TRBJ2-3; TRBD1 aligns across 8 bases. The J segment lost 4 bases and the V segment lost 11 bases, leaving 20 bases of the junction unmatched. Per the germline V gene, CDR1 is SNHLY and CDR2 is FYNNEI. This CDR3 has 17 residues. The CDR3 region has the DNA TGTGCCGGTCGGACAGGGAGGTCCGAGGTTAGATCAGATACGCAGTATTTT. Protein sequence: CAGRTGRSEVRSDTQYF.

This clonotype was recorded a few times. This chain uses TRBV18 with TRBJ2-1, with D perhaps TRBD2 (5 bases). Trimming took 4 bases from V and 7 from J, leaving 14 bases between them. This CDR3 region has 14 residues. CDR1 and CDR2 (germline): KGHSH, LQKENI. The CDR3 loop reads CASSRSMTGNEQFF. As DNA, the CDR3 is TGTGCCAGCTCACGAAGTATGACGGGGAATGAGCAGTTCTTC.

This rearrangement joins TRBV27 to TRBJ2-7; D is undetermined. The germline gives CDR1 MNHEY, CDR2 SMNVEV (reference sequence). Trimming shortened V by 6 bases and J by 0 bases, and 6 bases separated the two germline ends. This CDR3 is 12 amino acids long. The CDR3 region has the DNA TGTGCCAGCAGGTGGAGCTCCTACGAGCAGTACTTC. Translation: CASRWSSYEQYF.

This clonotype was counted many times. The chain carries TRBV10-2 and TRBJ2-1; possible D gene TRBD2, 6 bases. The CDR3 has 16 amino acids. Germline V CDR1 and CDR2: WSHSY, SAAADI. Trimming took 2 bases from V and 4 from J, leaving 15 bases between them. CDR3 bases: TGCGCCAGCAGTGAGGCGGGGAGGCGGGGTTACAATGAGCAGTTCTTC. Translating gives CASSEAGRRGYNEQFF.

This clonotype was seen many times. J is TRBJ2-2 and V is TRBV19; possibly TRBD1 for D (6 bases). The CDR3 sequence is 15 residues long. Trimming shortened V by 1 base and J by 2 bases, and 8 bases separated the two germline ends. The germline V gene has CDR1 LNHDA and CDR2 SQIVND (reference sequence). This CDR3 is CASSIVGTNTGELFF. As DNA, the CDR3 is TGTGCCAGTAGTATAGTGGGGACAAACACCGGGGAGCTGTTTTTT.